The 30 T cell receptor beta chains given below trace back to one sample, sequenced in a study of T cells in Graves' hyperthyroidism and ophthalmopathy. Regions amplified from RNA transcripts were the TCR beta CDR3 regions. The HTBI primer set drove a first-round RT-PCR of the TCR CDR3. Each CDR3 protein is one row after TCRdb ran MiXCR on the multiplex PCR reads. The profile shows around 620,000 distinct CDR3 sequences, 12% to 15% of them singletons. The material sequenced was blood. The receptors were gathered from a woman aged 18 to 35 with Graves' ophthalmopathy.

This clonotype was recorded many times. The gene calls are TRBV5-1 and TRBJ2-7, with D perhaps TRBD1 or TRBD2 (5 bases each). The germline gives CDR1 SGHRS, CDR2 YFSETQ. The CDR3 has 14 residues. Trimming removed 4 bases at V and 0 bases at J, with 11 bases between. The CDR3 loop reads CASSPGTFSYEQYF. The CDR3 nucleotides are TGCGCCAGCAGCCCCGGGACGTTCTCCTACGAGCAGTACTTC.

This clonotype came up many times. This chain connects TRBV30 to TRBJ1-1, with a weak D call TRBD1 (6 bases). The CDR3 loop spans 13 amino acids. V dropped 5 bases and J dropped 4 bases, with 14 bases sitting between them. CDR1 is GTSNPN and CDR2 is SVGIG in the germline V gene (reference sequence). CDR3 sequence: CAWATGFGTEAFF. Here the CDR3 DNA reads TGTGCCTGGGCAACAGGGTTTGGCACTGAAGCTTTCTTT.

This sequence joins TRBV28 and TRBJ2-4, with 10 bases aligning to TRBD1. CDR1 MDHEN and CDR2 SYDVKM come from the germline V gene. The V gene end was trimmed by 7 bases and the J gene end by 2 bases; junction bases not matched to a gene: 8. There are 16 residues in the CDR3. The CDR3 protein is CASNPRDRGPKNIQYF. The DNA of the CDR3 is TGTGCCAGCAACCCCCGGGACAGGGGTCCCAAAAACATTCAGTACTTC.

Many counts were recorded for this clonotype. The gene calls are TRBV28 and TRBJ2-7; D perhaps matches TRBD1 (5 bases). The V and J ends lost 5 bases and 5 bases respectively, with 13 bases between them. Germline loops: CDR1 MDHEN, CDR2 SYDVKM. The CDR3 has 13 amino acids. DNA for the CDR3: TGTGCCAGCAGTGTGGGTTGGGGCCACGAGCAGTACTTC. Amino acid sequence: CASSVGWGHEQYF.

The chain employs TRBV9 and TRBJ2-3; tentatively, D is TRBD1 (6 bases). The CDR3 sequence is 15 residues long. CDR1 and CDR2 from the germline V gene are SGDLS and YYNGEE. V was cut by 3 bases and J by 6 bases, with 17 bases left in between. CDR3 DNA sequence: TGTGCCAGCAGCGACGGGACATCCCTCGGGGATACGCAGTATTTT. Amino acid sequence: CASSDGTSLGDTQYF.

This clonotype has more than one count but fewer than ten. J is TRBJ2-3 and V is TRBV30, with 9 bases fitting TRBD1. The CDR3 totals 14 residues. The germline V gene has CDR1 GTSNPN and CDR2 SVGIG (reference sequence). The junction had 2 bases not matched to a gene; V was cut back by 3 bases and J by 1 base. DNA of the CDR3: TGTGCCTGGAGCTGGGACAGGGGCACAGATACGCAGTATTTT. Amino acid sequence: CAWSWDRGTDTQYF.

The sample holds many counts of this clonotype. The V gene is TRBV27, the J gene TRBJ2-1; possibly TRBD2 for D (5 bases). The CDR3 is 13 residues long. The V gene's germline CDR1 is MNHEY and CDR2 SMNVEV (reference sequence). Trimming cost V 3 bases and J 7 bases, with 10 bases left between them. CDR3 region: CASSFLTGNEQFF. The CDR3 nucleotides read TGTGCCAGCAGTTTCCTGACGGGGAATGAGCAGTTCTTC.

The gene calls are TRBV19 and TRBJ1-5; 8 nucleotides match TRBD1. The CDR3 loop spans 13 amino acids. Germline V gives CDR1 LNHDA, CDR2 SQIVND (reference sequence). With 9 bases clipped from V and 9 bases from J, the junction kept 10 bases outside the gene matches. CDR3 sequence: CASTGTGSWPQHF. The CDR3 region has the DNA TGTGCCAGCACAGGGACAGGTTCATGGCCCCAGCATTTT.

The sample holds many counts of this clonotype. V is TRBV6-2 or TRBV6-3 and J is TRBJ2-7; D uncertain. This CDR3 spans 13 amino acids. With 2 bases removed from V and 1 base from J, the gap between germline ends came to 6 bases. Germline lookup yields CDR1 MNHEY and CDR2 SVGEGT. The CDR3: CASSYLVSYEQYF. CDR3 DNA: TGTGCCAGCAGTTACCTGGTTTCCTACGAGCAGTACTTC.

The genes are TRBV19 and TRBJ2-7; D is perhaps TRBD2 (5 bases). The CDR3 sequence is 14 residues long. Trimming removed 2 bases from V and 4 bases from J, with 12 bases in between. Germline V lookup: CDR1 LNHDA, CDR2 SQIVND (reference sequence). The CDR3 loop reads CASSIFGRRYEQYF. The CDR3, as DNA: TGTGCCAGTAGTATATTTGGACGGAGGTACGAGCAGTACTTC.

This clonotype was detected ten times or more. V gene TRBV10-3 combines with J gene TRBJ1-4; maybe TRBD1 (6 bases). This CDR3 is built from 14 residues. Germline V gene sequence: CDR1 ENHRY, CDR2 SYGVKD. The V end was cut by 4 bases, the J end by 4 bases, with 10 bases between. The CDR3, as DNA: TGTGCCATCAGTGGGACAGCCGATAATGAAAAACTGTTTTTT. This sequence encodes CAISGTADNEKLFF.

A remark on this clonotype: This may come from a read error, since a much larger clone is one base off. CDR3 nucleotides: TGTGCCTGGAGTGAGGCAGGGGTAACCCCCTACAAGCAGTACTTC. This encodes CAWSEAGVTPYKQYF. The rearrangement links TRBV30 to TRBJ2-7, with D possibly being TRBD1 (6 bases). The CDR3 has 15 residues. The germline gives CDR1 GTSNPN, CDR2 SVGIG (reference sequence).

The table lists this clonotype with a few counts. This sequence joins TRBV20-1 and TRBJ2-3; D uncertain. Germline CDR1 reads DFQATT; CDR2 reads SNEGSKA (reference sequence). Trimming took off 4 bases at V and 0 bases at J, with 11 bases between the two ends. The CDR3 runs to 14 residues. CDR3 loop: CSATRSASTDTQYF. For the CDR3, the DNA is TGCAGTGCTACTAGGAGCGCTAGCACAGATACGCAGTATTTT.

This clonotype was seen just once. A much larger clonotype is one base distant, so this may be a read error. In nucleotides, the CDR3 is TGTGTCAGCAGCTTAGGAGGGGACAGGGTCAATGAAAAACTGTTTTTT. As protein: CVSSLGGDRVNEKLFF. The chain links TRBV7-3 to TRBJ1-4, with 9 bases identical to TRBD1. CDR3 size: 16 residues. CDR1 is SGHTA, CDR2 FQGTGA, per germline.

There are many counts of this clonotype. The CDR3 coding sequence is TGTGCCAGCAGCTTAGGTTTCAGGAGCTCCTACGAGCAGTACTTC. Amino acids: CASSLGFRSSYEQYF. The chain couples TRBV7-2 to TRBJ2-7, with D hard to call. Germline CDR1 is SGHTA and CDR2 is FQGNSA. This CDR3 is 15 amino acids long. With 1 base removed from V and 0 bases from J, the gap between germline ends came to 10 bases.

This clonotype has ten or more counts. This chain uses TRBV30 with TRBJ2-3, with D perhaps TRBD2 (6 bases). Germline V gene lookup returns CDR1 GTSNPN and CDR2 SVGIG (reference sequence). The CDR3 consists of 14 residues. Trimming stripped 8 bases from V and 3 bases from J, with 18 bases between. The CDR3 sequence: CARTLAGRTDTQYF. In DNA form, the CDR3 reads TGTGCCCGGACCCTGGCGGGACGGACAGATACGCAGTATTTT.

In this sample, this clonotype turned up many times. The genes are TRBV28 and TRBJ2-7; the match to TRBD1 covers 11 bases. V lost 5 bases, J lost 4 bases, and 13 bases stayed unmatched. Germline lookup yields CDR1 MDHEN and CDR2 SYDVKM. This CDR3 comprises 17 residues. The CDR3 sequence: CASSTWTGGTSRYEQYF. The CDR3 DNA is TGTGCCAGCAGTACCTGGACAGGGGGCACCTCTAGGTACGAGCAGTACTTC.

The sample holds a few counts of this clonotype. The genes are TRBV11-1 and TRBJ2-2; TRBD1 matches at 8 bases. The CDR3 totals 15 residues. The trim removed 1 base at V and 5 bases at J, leaving 3 bases unmatched. Germline lookup yields CDR1 SGHAT and CDR2 FQDESV (reference sequence). The CDR3 protein is CASSLETGVTGELFF. DNA for the CDR3: TGTGCCAGCAGCTTAGAGACAGGGGTAACCGGGGAGCTGTTTTTT.

This clonotype was recorded at least ten times. The V call is TRBV27, the J call TRBJ2-2; D is unresolved. V was cut by 3 bases and J by 4 bases, with 12 bases left in between. The CDR3 is 15 residues long. Germline V lookup: CDR1 MNHEY, CDR2 SMNVEV (reference sequence). The CDR3 loop is CASSFVQMSTGELFF. CDR3 nucleotides: TGTGCCAGCAGTTTTGTGCAAATGAGCACCGGGGAGCTGTTTTTT.

This clonotype was recorded at least ten times. The chain uses TRBV6-5 and TRBJ2-3, with D unresolved. Germline lookup yields CDR1 MNHEY and CDR2 SVGAGI. The CDR3 is made up of 12 amino acids. Trimming cost V 2 bases and J 6 bases, with 6 bases left between them. This CDR3 reads CASSYGSDTQYF. DNA of the CDR3: TGTGCCAGCAGTTACGGCTCCGATACGCAGTATTTT.

Many counts were recorded for this clonotype. The chain carries TRBV6-2 or TRBV6-3 and TRBJ1-1, with D hard to call. Germline V lookup: CDR1 MNHEY, CDR2 SVGEGT. V lost 6 bases, J lost 0 bases, and 14 bases lay in between. The CDR3 extends over 15 amino acids. The CDR3 DNA reads as TGTGCCAGCAGCGACCGCGGCCGCCTGAACACTGAAGCTTTCTTT. The encoded protein is CASSDRGRLNTEAFF.

This clonotype was observed a handful of times. The chain carries TRBV6-5 and TRBJ1-2; 8 bases agree with TRBD1. CDR1 is MNHEY, CDR2 SVGAGI, per germline. This CDR3 has 14 residues. V lost 0 bases and J lost 7; bases outside the gene matches: 4. The CDR3 loop is CASSYSSTGAGYTF. In nucleotides, the CDR3 is TGTGCCAGCAGTTACTCATCGACAGGGGCTGGCTACACCTTC.

This clonotype was counted at least ten times. The chain carries TRBV7-2 and TRBJ2-7, with 7 bases identical to TRBD2. Germline V gene lookup returns CDR1 SGHTA and CDR2 FQGNSA. The CDR3 has 13 amino acids. Trimming removed 5 bases from V and 3 bases from J; junction bases left unmatched: 4. CDR3 DNA: TGTGCCAGCAGCGCGGGGGAGGGCTACGAGCAGTACTTC. As protein: CASSAGEGYEQYF.

This clonotype was found many times. This chain connects TRBV2 to TRBJ1-6; D is uncertain. The germline V and J ends were trimmed by 0 bases and 7 bases, with 13 bases remaining between them. The CDR3 spans 16 residues. From germline, CDR1 is SNHLY and CDR2 FYNNEI. CDR3 coding DNA: TGTGCCAGCAGTGAAGCTGGGAATTCGGTGAATTCACCCCTCCACTTT. Protein sequence: CASSEAGNSVNSPLHF.

With respect to this clonotype: A read error may be the cause here, since a much bigger clone is one base away. The gene calls are TRBV12-3 or TRBV12-4 and TRBJ2-7, with D possibly TRBD2 on 5 matching bases. CDR3 size: 14 residues. V lost 3 bases and J lost 0, with 9 bases in between. CDR3 sequence: CASSFQRSSYEQYF. CDR3 nucleotides: TGTGCCAGCAGTTTTCAGCGGAGCTCCTACGAGCAGTACTTC.

The sample holds a few counts of this clonotype. The rearrangement links TRBV4-2 to TRBJ2-3; 8 positions match TRBD2. The CDR3 totals 15 residues. The germline CDR1 and CDR2 sequences are LGHNA and YNFKEQ. J was trimmed by 6 bases and V by 1 base; bases with no gene match: 6. The CDR3 here is CASSQGLAPRDTQYF. CDR3 bases: TGTGCCAGCAGCCAAGGACTAGCGCCGCGGGATACGCAGTATTTT.

The gene calls are TRBV27 and TRBJ1-1, with TRBD1 as a possible D gene (6 bases). Germline V gene sequence: CDR1 MNHEY, CDR2 SMNVEV (reference sequence). The CDR3 is 13 amino acids. V was shortened by 10 bases and J by 1 base, with 13 bases between the two germline ends. The CDR3 coding sequence is TGTGCCACCTCGGGACACCGGAACACTGAAGCTTTCTTT. Residues: CATSGHRNTEAFF.

This clonotype occurred many times. The V and J genes are TRBV7-3 and TRBJ2-7; 11 nucleotides line up with TRBD2. Germline CDR1 is SGHTA and CDR2 is FQGTGA. Trimming cost V 5 bases and J 4 bases; bases outside gene matches: 13. The CDR3 totals 17 residues. CDR3 residues: CASSPGVTSGSKYEQYF. CDR3 bases: TGTGCCAGCAGCCCTGGGGTAACTAGCGGGAGCAAATACGAGCAGTACTTC. Full variable domain (rest looked up from reference TRBV7-3 and TRBJ2-7): GAGVSQTPSNKVTEKGKYVELRCDPISGHTALYWYRQSLGQGPEFLIYFQGTGAADDSGLPNDRFFAVRPEGSVSTLKIQRTERGDSAVYLCASSPGVTSGSKYEQYFGPGTRLTVT.

This clonotype was seen many times. The chain employs TRBV5-1 and TRBJ2-1; 15 bases line up with TRBD2. CDR3 length: 19 residues. J was trimmed by 0 bases and V by 4 bases; bases with no gene match: 8. The V gene's germline CDR1 is SGHRS and CDR2 YFSETQ. For the CDR3, the DNA is TGCGCCAGCAGCAGCCCAGGGACTAGCGGGGGGAGCTCCTACAATGAGCAGTTCTTC. Its translation is CASSSPGTSGGSSYNEQFF.

This clonotype occurred many times. V and J are TRBV7-9 and TRBJ1-2; D gene ambiguous. This CDR3 is built from 12 residues. With 1 base removed from V and 7 bases from J, the gap between germline ends came to 7 bases. The V gene's germline CDR1 is SEHNR and CDR2 FQNEAQ (reference sequence). CDR3 sequence reads: CASSLGLGGYTF. The CDR3 DNA reads TGTGCCAGCAGCTTAGGGTTGGGTGGCTACACCTTC.